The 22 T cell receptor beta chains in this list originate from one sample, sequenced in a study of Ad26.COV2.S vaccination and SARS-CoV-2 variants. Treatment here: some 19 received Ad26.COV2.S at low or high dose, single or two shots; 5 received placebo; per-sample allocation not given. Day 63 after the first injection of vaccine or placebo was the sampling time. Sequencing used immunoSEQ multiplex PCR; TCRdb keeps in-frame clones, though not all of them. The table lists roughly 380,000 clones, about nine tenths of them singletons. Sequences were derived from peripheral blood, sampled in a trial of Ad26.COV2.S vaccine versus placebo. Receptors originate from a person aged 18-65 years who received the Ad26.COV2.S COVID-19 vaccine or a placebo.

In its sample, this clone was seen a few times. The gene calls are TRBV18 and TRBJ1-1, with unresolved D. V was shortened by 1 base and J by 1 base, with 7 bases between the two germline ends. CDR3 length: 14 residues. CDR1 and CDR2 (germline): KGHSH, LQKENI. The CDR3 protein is CASSPLQRNTEAFF. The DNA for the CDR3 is TGTGCCAGCTCACCACTACAGCGGAACACTGAAGCTTTCTTT.

CDR3 DNA: TGTGCCAGCAGTTACCGCCCCGGGATGGAGAATGGCTACACCTTC. It encodes CASSYRPGMENGYTF. This rearrangement joins TRBV6-5 to TRBJ1-2; D is ambiguous. In germline, CDR1 is MNHEY, CDR2 SVGAGI. Between the trimmed V and J ends, which lost 2 bases and 6 bases, there was a span of 16 bases. This CDR3 comprises 15 residues.

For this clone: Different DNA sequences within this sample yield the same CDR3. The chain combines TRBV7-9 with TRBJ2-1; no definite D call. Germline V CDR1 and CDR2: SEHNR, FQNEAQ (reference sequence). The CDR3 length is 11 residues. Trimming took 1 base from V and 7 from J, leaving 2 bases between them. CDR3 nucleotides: TGTGCCAGCAGCTTAGGAAATGAGCAGTTCTTC. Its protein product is CASSLGNEQFF.

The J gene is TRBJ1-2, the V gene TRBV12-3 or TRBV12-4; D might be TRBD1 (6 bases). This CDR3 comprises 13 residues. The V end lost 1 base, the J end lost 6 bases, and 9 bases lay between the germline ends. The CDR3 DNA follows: TGTGCCAGCAGTTTAGGACAGGCGGATGGCTACACCTTC. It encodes CASSLGQADGYTF.

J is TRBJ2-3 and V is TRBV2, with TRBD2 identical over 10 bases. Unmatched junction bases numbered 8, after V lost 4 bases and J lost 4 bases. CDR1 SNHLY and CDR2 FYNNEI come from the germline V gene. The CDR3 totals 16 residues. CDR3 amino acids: CASSGRSGGAADTQYF. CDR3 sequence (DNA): TGTGCCAGCAGTGGAAGGAGCGGGGGGGCCGCAGATACGCAGTATTTT. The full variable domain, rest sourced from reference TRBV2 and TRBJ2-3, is EPEVTQTPSHQVTQMGQEVILRCVPISNHLYFYWYRQILGQKVEFLVSFYNNEISEKSEIFDDQFSVERPDGSNFTLKIRSTKLEDSAMYFCASSGRSGGAADTQYFGPGTRLTVL.

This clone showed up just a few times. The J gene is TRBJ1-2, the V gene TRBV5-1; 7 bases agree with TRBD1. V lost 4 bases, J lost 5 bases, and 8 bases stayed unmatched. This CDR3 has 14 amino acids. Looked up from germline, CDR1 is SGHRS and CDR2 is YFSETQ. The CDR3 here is CASSAGDRVYGYTF. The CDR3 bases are TGCGCCAGCAGCGCGGGGGACAGAGTTTATGGCTACACCTTC.

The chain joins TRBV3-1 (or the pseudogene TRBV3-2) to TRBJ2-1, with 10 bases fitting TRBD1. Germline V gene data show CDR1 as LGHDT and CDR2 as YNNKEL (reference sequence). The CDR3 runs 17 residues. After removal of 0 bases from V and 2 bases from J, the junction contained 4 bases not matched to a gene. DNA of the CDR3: TGTGCCAGCAGCCAAGATCTAGGGACAGGGGCCTACAATGAGCAGTTCTTC. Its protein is CASSQDLGTGAYNEQFF.

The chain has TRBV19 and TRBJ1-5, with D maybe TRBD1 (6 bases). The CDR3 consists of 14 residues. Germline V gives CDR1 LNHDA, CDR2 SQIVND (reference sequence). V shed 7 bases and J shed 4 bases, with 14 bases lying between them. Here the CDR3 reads CASNRQVPNQPQHF. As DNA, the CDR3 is TGTGCCAGTAACCGACAGGTCCCTAATCAGCCCCAGCATTTT.

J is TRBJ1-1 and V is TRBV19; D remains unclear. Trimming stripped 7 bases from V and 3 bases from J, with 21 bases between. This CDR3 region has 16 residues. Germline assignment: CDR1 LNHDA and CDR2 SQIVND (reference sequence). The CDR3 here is CASKAWSGPGYTEAFF. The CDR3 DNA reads TGTGCCAGTAAGGCGTGGTCAGGTCCCGGGTACACTGAAGCTTTCTTT.

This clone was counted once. CDR3 loop: CASSLSPHPGRKNYEQYF. CDR3 DNA: TGTGCCAGCAGTCTCAGCCCGCATCCGGGACGGAAGAACTACGAGCAGTACTTC. The rearrangement joins TRBV6-6 to TRBJ2-7, with D possibly called TRBD1 or TRBD2 (5 bases each). This CDR3 spans 18 amino acids. V was trimmed by 5 bases and J by 3 bases, leaving 26 bases between them. Per germline, CDR1 MNHNY and CDR2 SVGAGI (reference sequence).

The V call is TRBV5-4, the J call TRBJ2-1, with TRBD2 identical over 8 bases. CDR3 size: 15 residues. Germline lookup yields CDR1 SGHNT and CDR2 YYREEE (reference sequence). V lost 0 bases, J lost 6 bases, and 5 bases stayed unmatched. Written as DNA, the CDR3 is TGTGCCAGCAGCTTGGCGGGGGGGGCAGGCAATGAGCAGTTCTTC. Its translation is CASSLAGGAGNEQFF.

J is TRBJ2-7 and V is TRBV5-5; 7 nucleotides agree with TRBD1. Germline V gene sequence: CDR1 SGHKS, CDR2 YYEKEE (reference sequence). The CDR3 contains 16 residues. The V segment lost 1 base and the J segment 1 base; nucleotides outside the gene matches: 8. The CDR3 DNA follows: TGTGCCAGCAGCTTGCAGACAGGGCGGGCATCCTACGAGCAGTACTTC. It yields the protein CASSLQTGRASYEQYF.

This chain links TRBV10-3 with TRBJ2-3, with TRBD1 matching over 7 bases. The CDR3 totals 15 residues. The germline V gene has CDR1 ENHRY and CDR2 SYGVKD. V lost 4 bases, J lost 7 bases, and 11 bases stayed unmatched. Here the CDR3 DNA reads TGTGCCATCAGTGGGGCAGGGGGTCGGGGACATACGCAGTATTTT. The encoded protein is CAISGAGGRGHTQYF.

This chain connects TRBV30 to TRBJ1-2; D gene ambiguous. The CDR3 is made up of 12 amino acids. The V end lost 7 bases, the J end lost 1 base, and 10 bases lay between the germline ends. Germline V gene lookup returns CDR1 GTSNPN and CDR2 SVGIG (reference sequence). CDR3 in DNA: TGTGCCTCGAGGGTACTTAACTATGGCTACACCTTC. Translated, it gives CASRVLNYGYTF.

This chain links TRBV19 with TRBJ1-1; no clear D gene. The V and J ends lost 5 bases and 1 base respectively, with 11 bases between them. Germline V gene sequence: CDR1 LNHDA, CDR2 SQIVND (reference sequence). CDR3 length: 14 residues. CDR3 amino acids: CASSYMWTNTEAFF. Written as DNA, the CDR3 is TGTGCCAGTAGTTATATGTGGACGAACACTGAAGCTTTCTTT.

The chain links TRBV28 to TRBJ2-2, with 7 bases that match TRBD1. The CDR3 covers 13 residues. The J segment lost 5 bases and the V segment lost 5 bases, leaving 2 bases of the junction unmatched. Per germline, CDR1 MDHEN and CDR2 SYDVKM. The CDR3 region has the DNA TGTGCCAGCAGTCGGACAGGAACCGGGGAGCTGTTTTTT. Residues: CASSRTGTGELFF.

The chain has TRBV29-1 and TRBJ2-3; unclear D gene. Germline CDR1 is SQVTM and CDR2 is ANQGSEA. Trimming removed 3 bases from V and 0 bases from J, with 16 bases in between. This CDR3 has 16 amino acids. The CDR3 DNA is TGCAGCGTTGACATCACACGGCCCTCTAGCACAGATACGCAGTATTTT. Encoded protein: CSVDITRPSSTDTQYF.

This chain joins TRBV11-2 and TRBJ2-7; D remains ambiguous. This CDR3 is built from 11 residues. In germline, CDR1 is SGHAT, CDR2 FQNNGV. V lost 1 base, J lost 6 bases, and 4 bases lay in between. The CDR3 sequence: CASSLGREQYF. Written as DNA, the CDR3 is TGTGCCAGCAGCTTAGGGCGCGAGCAGTACTTC.

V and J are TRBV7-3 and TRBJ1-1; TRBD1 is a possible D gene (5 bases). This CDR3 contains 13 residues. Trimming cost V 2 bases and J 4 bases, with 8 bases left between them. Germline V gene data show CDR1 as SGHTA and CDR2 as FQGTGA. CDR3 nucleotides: TGTGCCAGCAGCTTAGGGCAGGGCACTGAAGCTTTCTTT. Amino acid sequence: CASSLGQGTEAFF. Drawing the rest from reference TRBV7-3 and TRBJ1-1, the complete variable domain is GAGVSQTPSNKVTEKGKYVELRCDPISGHTALYWYRQSLGQGPEFLIYFQGTGAADDSGLPNDRFFAVRPEGSVSTLKIQRTERGDSAVYLCASSLGQGTEAFFGQGTRLTVV.

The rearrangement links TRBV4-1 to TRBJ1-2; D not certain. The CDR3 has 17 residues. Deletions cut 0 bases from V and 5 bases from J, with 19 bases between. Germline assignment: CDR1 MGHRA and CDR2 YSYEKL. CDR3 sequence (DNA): TGCGCCAGCAGCCAAGAGTCCGGGAGCCGGCTCATTTATGGCTACACCTTC. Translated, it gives CASSQESGSRLIYGYTF.

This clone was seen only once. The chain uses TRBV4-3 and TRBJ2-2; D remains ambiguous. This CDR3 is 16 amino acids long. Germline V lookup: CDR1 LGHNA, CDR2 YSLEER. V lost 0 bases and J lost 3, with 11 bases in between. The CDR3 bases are TGCGCCAGCAGCCAAGATCTCAGGCCCTACACCGGGGAGCTGTTTTTT. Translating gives CASSQDLRPYTGELFF.

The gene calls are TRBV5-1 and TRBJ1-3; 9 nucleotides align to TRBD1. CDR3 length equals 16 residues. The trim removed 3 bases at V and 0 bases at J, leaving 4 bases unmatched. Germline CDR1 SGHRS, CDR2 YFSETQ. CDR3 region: CASSSGTGNSGNTIYF. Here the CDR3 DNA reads TGCGCCAGCAGCTCCGGGACAGGGAACTCTGGAAACACCATATATTTT.